This T cell receptor (beta chain) was sequenced during a study of T cells in Graves' hyperthyroidism and ophthalmopathy. V was pared by 7 bases and J by 4 bases, with 19 bases of the junction left unmatched. There are 18 residues in the CDR3. This clonotype was detected ten times or more. No antigen is known for it. There were TCR beta CDR3 regions amplified from RNA transcripts. In the first-round RT-PCR of the TCR CDR3, the HTBI primer set was used. TCRdb itself ran the multiplex PCR reads through MiXCR, one entry per CDR3 protein. The sample carries about 480,000 distinct CDR3 sequences, roughly an eighth recorded once. Study results and caveats: Most thyroid clonotypes with frequency above 0.001 were detected in blood.

V gene TRBV12-3 or TRBV12-4 combines with J gene TRBJ1-2; 9 bases are a match to TRBD1. The sample comprised blood. This receptor was identified in a woman aged 18-30 years with Graves' hyperthyroidism. CDR3 DNA sequence: TGTGCCAGCACCGAAACTCAGGACAGGGGCACCCCTTCCTATGGCTACACCTTC. This codes for CASTETQDRGTPSYGYTF.